This entry describes one T cell receptor (beta chain). Antigen: not known. TCRdb re-called the reads through MiXCR, storing one row per CDR3 protein. This sample carries a few hundred thousand distinct CDR3 sequences, 26% of them seen once, and the ten largest clones take less than 15%. This CDR3 contains 13 residues. Per germline, CDR1 KGHDR and CDR2 SFDVKD. Trimming left V 3 bases short and J 12 bases short, with 16 bases between. This specimen belongs to a study of T cell repertoires in cytomegalovirus infection. Findings of the study overall: Cumulative public TCR beta family frequency identified carriers of CMV plus the relevant HLA.

The specimen sequenced was PBMCs. The sequence came from a human donor in good health (CMV status not recorded). Some clones in this sample may be carry-over from other donors' samples. V gene TRBV24-1 combines with J gene TRBJ1-1; no reliable D call. The CDR3 DNA follows: TGTGCCACCAGTGATGAGGCCTCTCATGGACCTTTCTTT. It codes for CATSDEASHGPFF.